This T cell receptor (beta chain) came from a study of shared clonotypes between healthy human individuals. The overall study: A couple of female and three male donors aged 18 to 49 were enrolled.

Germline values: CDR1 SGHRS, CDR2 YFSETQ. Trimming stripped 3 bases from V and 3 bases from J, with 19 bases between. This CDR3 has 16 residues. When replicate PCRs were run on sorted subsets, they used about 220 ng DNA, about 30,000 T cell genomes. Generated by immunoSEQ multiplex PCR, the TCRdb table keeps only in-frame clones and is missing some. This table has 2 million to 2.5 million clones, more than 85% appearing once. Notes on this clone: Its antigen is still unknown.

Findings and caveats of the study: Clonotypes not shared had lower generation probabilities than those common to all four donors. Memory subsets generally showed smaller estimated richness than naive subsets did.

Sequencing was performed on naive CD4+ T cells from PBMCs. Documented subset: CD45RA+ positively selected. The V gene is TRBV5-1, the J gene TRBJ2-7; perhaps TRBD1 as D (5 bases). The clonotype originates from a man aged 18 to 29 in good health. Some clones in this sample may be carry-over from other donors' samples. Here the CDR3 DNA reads TGCGCCAGCAGCTCCGGTGAAGCCTTAGGGGTCTACGAGCAGTACTTC. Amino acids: CASSSGEALGVYEQYF.